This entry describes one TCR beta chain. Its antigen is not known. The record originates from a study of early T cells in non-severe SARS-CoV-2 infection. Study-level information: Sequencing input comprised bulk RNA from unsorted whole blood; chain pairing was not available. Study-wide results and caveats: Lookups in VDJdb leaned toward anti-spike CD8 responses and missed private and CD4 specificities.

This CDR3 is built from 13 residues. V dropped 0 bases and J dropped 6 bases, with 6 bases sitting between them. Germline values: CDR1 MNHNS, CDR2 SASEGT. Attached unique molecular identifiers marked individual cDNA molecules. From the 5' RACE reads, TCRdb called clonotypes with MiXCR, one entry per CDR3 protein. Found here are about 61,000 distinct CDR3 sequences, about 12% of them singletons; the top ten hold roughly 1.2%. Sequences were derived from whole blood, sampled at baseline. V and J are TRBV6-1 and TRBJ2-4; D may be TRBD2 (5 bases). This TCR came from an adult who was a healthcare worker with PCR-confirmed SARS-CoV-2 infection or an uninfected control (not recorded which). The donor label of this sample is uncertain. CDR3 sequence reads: CASSEASGNIQYF. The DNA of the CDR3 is TGTGCCAGCAGTGAAGCGAGCGGAAACATTCAGTACTTC.